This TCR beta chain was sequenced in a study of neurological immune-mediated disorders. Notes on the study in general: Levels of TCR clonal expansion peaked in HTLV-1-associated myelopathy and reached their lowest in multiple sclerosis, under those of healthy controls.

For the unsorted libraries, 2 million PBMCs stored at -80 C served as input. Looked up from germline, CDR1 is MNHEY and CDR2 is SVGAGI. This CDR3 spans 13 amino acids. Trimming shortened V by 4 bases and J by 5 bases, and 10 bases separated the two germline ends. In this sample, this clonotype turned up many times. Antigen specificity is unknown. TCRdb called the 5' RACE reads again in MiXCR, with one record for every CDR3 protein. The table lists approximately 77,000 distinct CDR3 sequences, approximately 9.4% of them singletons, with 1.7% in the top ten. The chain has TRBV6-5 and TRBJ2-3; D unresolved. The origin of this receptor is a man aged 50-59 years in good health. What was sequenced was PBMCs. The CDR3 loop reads CASSSGSGDTQYF. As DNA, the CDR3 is TGTGCCAGCAGTTCCGGATCGGGAGATACGCAGTATTTT.